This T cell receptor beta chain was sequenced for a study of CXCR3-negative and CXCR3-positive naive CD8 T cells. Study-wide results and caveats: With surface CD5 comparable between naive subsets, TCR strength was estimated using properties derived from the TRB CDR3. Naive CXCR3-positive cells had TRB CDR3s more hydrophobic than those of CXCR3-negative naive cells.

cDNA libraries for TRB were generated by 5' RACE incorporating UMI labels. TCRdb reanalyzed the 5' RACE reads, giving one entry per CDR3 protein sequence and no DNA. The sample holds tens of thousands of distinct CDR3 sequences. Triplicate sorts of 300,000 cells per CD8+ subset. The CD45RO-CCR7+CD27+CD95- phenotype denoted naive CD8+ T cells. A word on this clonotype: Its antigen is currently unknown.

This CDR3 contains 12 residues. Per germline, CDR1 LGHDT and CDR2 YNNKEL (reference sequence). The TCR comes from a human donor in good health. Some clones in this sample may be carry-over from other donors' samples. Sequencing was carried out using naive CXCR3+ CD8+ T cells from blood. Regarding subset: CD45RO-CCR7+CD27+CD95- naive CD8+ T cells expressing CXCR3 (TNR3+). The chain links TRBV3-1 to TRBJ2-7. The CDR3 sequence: CASSQDLGEQYF.